These 24 T cell receptor beta chains were sequenced from one sample in a study of blood T cell repertoires in COVID-19. Sequencing used immunoSEQ multiplex PCR; TCRdb keeps in-frame clones, though not all of them. This sample carries 200,000 to 250,000 clones, 88% of them seen once, and the ten largest clones take less than 3.5%. The sequenced sample consisted of peripheral blood. The source of these receptors is a woman in her fifties or sixties with acute or convalescent COVID-19.

The chain has TRBV14 and TRBJ2-1; possible D gene TRBD2, 7 bases. Per germline, CDR1 SGHDN and CDR2 FVKESK. The CDR3 contains 16 residues. With 2 bases removed from V and 2 bases from J, the gap between germline ends came to 13 bases. CDR3 region: CASSQLRGGTYNEQFF. The CDR3 DNA sequence: TGTGCCAGCAGCCAACTAAGGGGGGGCACCTACAATGAGCAGTTCTTC.

This clone has only a few counts. V usage is TRBV6-5 and J usage is TRBJ1-2, with 11 bases fitting TRBD1. This CDR3 spans 15 amino acids. CDR1 is MNHEY and CDR2 is SVGAGI in the germline V gene. V gave up 2 bases and J gave up 3 bases; unmatched junction bases: 2. CDR3 in amino acids: CASSYRTGGHYGYTF. CDR3 DNA sequence: TGTGCCAGCAGTTACCGGACAGGGGGCCACTATGGCTACACCTTC.

The rearrangement joins TRBV9 to TRBJ1-3; D uncertain. The CDR3 loop spans 15 amino acids. Germline CDR1 and CDR2: SGDLS and YYNGEE. Trimming cost V 0 bases and J 0 bases, with 7 bases left between them. CDR3 sequence reads: CASSVDPGSGNTIYF. CDR3 bases: TGTGCCAGCAGCGTAGATCCGGGCTCTGGAAACACCATATATTTT.

V is TRBV13 and J is TRBJ1-6; D is possibly TRBD1 (5 bases). The CDR3 is made up of 13 amino acids. Trimming removed 7 bases from V and 7 bases from J, with 11 bases in between. Per the germline V gene, CDR1 is PRHDT and CDR2 is FYEKMQ (reference sequence). The CDR3 bases are TGTGCCAGCACCCTTCGGGGGAATTCACCCCTCCACTTT. Residues: CASTLRGNSPLHF.

The chain joins TRBV9 to TRBJ2-1, with 9 bases matching TRBD2. J lost 5 bases, V lost 3 bases, and 9 bases had no gene match. Per the germline V gene, CDR1 is SGDLS and CDR2 is YYNGEE. The CDR3 is 16 residues long. The CDR3 sequence is CASSGYGGGVNNEQFF. Written as DNA, the CDR3 is TGTGCCAGCAGCGGCTACGGCGGGGGGGTCAACAATGAGCAGTTCTTC. The full variable domain, in which reference TRBV9 and TRBJ2-1 provide the parts outside the CDR3, is DSGVTQTPKHLITATGQRVTLRCSPRSGDLSVYWYQQSLDQGLQFLIQYYNGEERAKGNILERFSAQQFPDLHSELNLSSLELGDSALYFCASSGYGGGVNNEQFFGPGTRLTVL.

J is TRBJ1-2 and V is TRBV14; 7 bases match TRBD1. In germline, CDR1 is SGHDN, CDR2 FVKESK. The CDR3 runs to 13 residues. V shed 3 bases and J 2 bases; nucleotides not matched to a gene: 0. In nucleotides, the CDR3 is TGTGCCAGCAGCCAGGGACAGAACTATGGCTACACCTTC. Translated, it gives CASSQGQNYGYTF.

V is TRBV19 and J is TRBJ2-1; TRBD2 matches 11 bases. CDR1 LNHDA and CDR2 SQIVND come from the germline V gene (reference sequence). The trim removed 5 bases at V and 9 bases at J, leaving 9 bases unmatched. There are 15 residues in the CDR3. Here the CDR3 reads CASSVTSGSRGEQFF. CDR3 coding DNA: TGTGCCAGTAGTGTAACTAGCGGGAGTAGGGGTGAGCAGTTCTTC.

This clone was seen a handful of times. The chain links TRBV10-2 to TRBJ1-2; tentative D call: TRBD1 (6 bases). Per germline, CDR1 WSHSY and CDR2 SAAADI. V was shortened by 6 bases and J by 2 bases, with 13 bases between the two germline ends. CDR3 length equals 14 residues. The CDR3 here is CASRNRGQNYGYTF. DNA of the CDR3: TGCGCCAGCAGAAATCGAGGACAGAACTATGGCTACACCTTC.

The chain combines TRBV7-8 with TRBJ1-5, with a possible D match to TRBD1 (5 bases). There are 16 residues in the CDR3. The V end lost 1 base, the J end lost 0 bases, and 10 bases lay between the germline ends. The germline CDR1 and CDR2 sequences are SGHVS and FQNEAQ. The CDR3, as DNA: TGTGCCAGCAGCTTAGATTCGGGGGTTAGCAATCAGCCCCAGCATTTT. Its translation is CASSLDSGVSNQPQHF.

The chain's CDR3 is CASGLGQVGIQVTQYF. The CDR3 nucleotides are TGTGCTAGTGGCCTGGGACAGGTTGGGATCCAGGTTACGCAGTATTTT. The chain links TRBV12-5 to TRBJ2-3, with 8 bases lining up with TRBD1. Germline V gene sequence: CDR1 LGHNT, CDR2 FRNRAP. Unmatched junction bases numbered 16, after V lost 6 bases and J lost 8 bases. This CDR3 region has 16 residues.

V and J are TRBV6-5 and TRBJ1-2; D is unclear. The V end was cut by 2 bases, the J end by 3 bases, with 10 bases between. The CDR3 is 14 residues long. Germline V gene data show CDR1 as MNHEY and CDR2 as SVGAGI. CDR3 region: CASSYGGRDYGYTF. In DNA, the CDR3 is TGTGCCAGCAGTTACGGAGGCAGAGACTATGGCTACACCTTC.

The CDR3 reads CASSQSTPLAGGPFAGELFF. As DNA, the CDR3 is TGCGCCAGCAGTCAATCGACGCCACTAGCGGGGGGCCCCTTTGCCGGGGAGCTGTTTTTT. The chain joins TRBV23-1 to TRBJ2-2; 12 nucleotides match TRBD2. TRBV23-1 is treated as an ORF (open reading frame) with a function not yet certain. The junction had 14 bases not matched to a gene; V was cut back by 0 bases and J by 6 bases. The CDR3 totals 20 residues.

This chain uses TRBV7-2 with TRBJ2-2; D is uncertain. V shed 2 bases and J shed 0 bases, with 7 bases lying between them. Germline lookup yields CDR1 SGHTA and CDR2 FQGNSA. The length of the CDR3 is 15 residues. CDR3 in amino acids: CASSLTNPNTGELFF. The DNA of the CDR3 is TGTGCCAGCAGCTTAACAAACCCGAACACCGGGGAGCTGTTTTTT.

This chain links TRBV18 with TRBJ2-7, with a possible D match to TRBD1 (7 bases). The CDR3 loop spans 15 amino acids. The ends were cut back, 3 bases at V and 2 bases at J, with 14 bases in the middle. The germline V gene encodes CDR1 KGHSH and CDR2 LQKENI. The CDR3 here is CASSPSAGGPYEQYF. CDR3 coding DNA: TGTGCCAGCTCACCTTCGGCAGGGGGGCCCTACGAGCAGTACTTC.

The CDR3 region has the DNA TGTGCCACCAGTGACCAGGGTTACAATGAGCAGTTCTTC. It codes for CATSDQGYNEQFF. This chain uses TRBV24-1 with TRBJ2-1, with a weak D call TRBD1 (5 bases). Germline loops: CDR1 KGHDR, CDR2 SFDVKD. The CDR3 is made up of 13 amino acids. Trimming cost V 4 bases and J 4 bases, with 7 bases left between them.

The rearrangement links TRBV7-9 to TRBJ1-5, with TRBD1 matching over 7 bases. The CDR3 totals 15 residues. Trimming took 5 bases from V and 3 from J; bases not matched to a gene: 7. Germline V gene data show CDR1 as SEHNR and CDR2 as FQNEAQ (reference sequence). The CDR3 loop reads CASSDDRVLNQPQHF. CDR3 coding DNA: TGTGCCAGCAGCGACGACAGGGTACTCAATCAGCCCCAGCATTTT.

The chain combines TRBV6-6 with TRBJ1-3; 7 bases align to TRBD1. Germline V gives CDR1 MNHNY, CDR2 SVGAGI (reference sequence). V was clipped by 2 bases and J by 0 bases; unmatched bases: 4. The CDR3 sequence is 16 residues long. The DNA of the CDR3 is TGTGCCAGCAGTTACGACGGACAGGCCTCTGGAAACACCATATATTTT. Translated: CASSYDGQASGNTIYF.

The rearrangement joins TRBV7-6 to TRBJ2-3, with 15 bases fitting TRBD2. The CDR3 totals 17 residues. The V segment lost 4 bases and the J segment 0 bases; nucleotides outside the gene matches: 2. The germline V gene encodes CDR1 SGHVS and CDR2 FNYEAQ. CDR3 protein: CASSSGLAGGSTDTQYF. The CDR3 bases are TGTGCCAGCAGCTCGGGACTAGCGGGAGGCAGCACAGATACGCAGTATTTT.

The chain has TRBV19 and TRBJ2-4; TRBD1 aligns across 12 bases. Germline CDR1 reads LNHDA; CDR2 reads SQIVND (reference sequence). This CDR3 is built from 19 residues. Trimming took 3 bases from V and 2 from J; bases not matched to a gene: 11. CDR3 protein: CASSMWGQGAEGTKNIQYF. In DNA, the CDR3 is TGTGCCAGTAGTATGTGGGGACAGGGGGCGGAGGGAACCAAAAACATTCAGTACTTC.

This clone occurred once. The V call is TRBV25-1, the J call TRBJ1-1; D is perhaps TRBD1 (5 bases). There are 12 residues in the CDR3. The germline gives CDR1 MGHDK, CDR2 SYGVNS. Trimming took off 8 bases at V and 3 bases at J, with 10 bases between the two ends. The CDR3 here is CASLGVYTEAFF. CDR3 DNA sequence: TGTGCCAGCTTAGGGGTTTACACTGAAGCTTTCTTT.

As regards this clone: Compared with germline, one end of the junction differs, possibly owing to a read error. The genes are TRBV7-7 and TRBJ1-3, with a possible D match to TRBD1 (5 bases). Germline V lookup: CDR1 SSHAT, CDR2 FNYEAQ (reference sequence). CDR3 size: 16 residues. The CDR3 spells CASTASQDTSGNTIYF. CDR3 DNA sequence: TGTGCTAGCACCGCCTCCCAGGACACCTCTGGAAACACCATATATTTT.

The chain uses TRBV30 and TRBJ1-1; unclear D gene. V was trimmed by 2 bases and J by 4 bases, leaving 11 bases between them. This CDR3 comprises 13 residues. Germline CDR1 GTSNPN, CDR2 SVGIG (reference sequence). The CDR3 DNA reads TGTGCCTGGAGTCGGGGAGGGAGCACTGAAGCTTTCTTT. This gives the protein CAWSRGGSTEAFF. Drawing the rest from reference TRBV30 and TRBJ1-1, the complete variable domain is SQTIHQWPATLVQPVGSPLSLECTVEGTSNPNLYWYRQAAGRGLQLLFYSVGIGQISSEVPQNLSASRPQDRQFILSSKKLLLSDSGFYLCAWSRGGSTEAFFGQGTRLTVV.

This chain joins TRBV7-2 and TRBJ2-3, with TRBD2 matching 7 bases. This CDR3 has 16 residues. Germline trimming cut 2 bases from V and 3 bases from J; bases unmatched to any gene: 8. In germline, CDR1 is SGHTA, CDR2 FQGNSA. In DNA, the CDR3 is TGTGCCAGCAGCTTAAACGCGGGGGTTCTAACAGATACGCAGTATTTT. Amino acids: CASSLNAGVLTDTQYF.

This clone appeared once. CDR3: CASSTSPANTEAFF. In nucleotides, the CDR3 is TGTGCCAGCAGCACATCTCCTGCGAACACTGAAGCTTTCTTT. This chain links TRBV11-2 with TRBJ1-1; D remains unclear. This CDR3 has 14 amino acids. From germline, CDR1 is SGHAT and CDR2 FQNNGV. Trimming stripped 5 bases from V and 1 base from J, with 11 bases between.